This TCR beta chain derives from a study of T-cell reconstitution after alpha-beta-depleted transplantation in children. Germline V lookup: CDR1 MNHNS, CDR2 SASEGT. V lost 8 bases, J lost 8 bases, and 11 bases stayed unmatched. The CDR3 is 13 residues long. This sample's TCRbeta library carried unique molecular identifier barcodes. TCRdb recomputed calls from the PCR reads with MiXCR, one row per CDR3 protein. Of hundreds of thousands of distinct CDR3 sequences in the sample, 16% were seen once. This clonotype was counted between two and nine times. The rearrangement joins TRBV6-1 to TRBJ2-7; TRBD1 aligns across 8 bases. The specimen was PBMCs from the stem cell graft donor, collected from the stem cell graft. The receptor was derived from a human donor who donated a stem cell graft to a child with acute myeloid leukemia. CDR3 in DNA: TGTGCCAGCCTGGACAGGGCCGTCGAGAAGCAGTACTTC. Protein: CASLDRAVEKQYF.